This T cell receptor (beta chain) was captured in a study of cytomegalovirus exposure and HLA in healthy donors. The method was immunoSEQ multiplex PCR; TCRdb's version includes in-frame clones alone and lacks a portion of them. The sample holds approximately 230,000 clones, roughly 87% seen once. As for this clone: Its antigen is unknown.

The CDR3 extends over 13 amino acids. From germline, CDR1 is MNHNY and CDR2 SVGAGI (reference sequence). V was pared by 4 bases and J by 3 bases, with 10 bases between. While the first cohort had fewer than 850 subjects, the donors belonged to the separate validation cohort of more than 95 subjects. Whole-study results and caveats: Confirmation in vitro established that a few CMV-associated chains were specific for CMV antigens. Overall, about 160 TCR beta chains were annotated as cytomegalovirus-associated.

The specimen was PBMCs. This rearrangement joins TRBV6-6 to TRBJ2-7, with D perhaps matching TRBD2 (5 bases). The receptor comes from a man younger than 35 in good health and CMV-seropositive. The CDR3 region is CASSLRVGYEQYF. DNA for the CDR3: TGTGCCAGCAGTTTGCGGGTGGGCTACGAGCAGTACTTC.